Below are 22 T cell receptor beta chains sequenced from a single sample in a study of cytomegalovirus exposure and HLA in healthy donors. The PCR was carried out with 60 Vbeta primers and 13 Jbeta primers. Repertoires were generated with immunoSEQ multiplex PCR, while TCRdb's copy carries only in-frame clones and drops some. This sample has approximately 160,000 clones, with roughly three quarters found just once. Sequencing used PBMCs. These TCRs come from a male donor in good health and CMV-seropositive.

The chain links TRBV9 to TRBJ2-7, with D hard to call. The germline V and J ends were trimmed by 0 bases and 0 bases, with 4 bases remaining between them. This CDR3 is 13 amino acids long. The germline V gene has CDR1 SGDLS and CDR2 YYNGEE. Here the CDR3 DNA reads TGTGCCAGCAGCGTAGACGGCTCCTACGAGCAGTACTTC. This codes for CASSVDGSYEQYF.

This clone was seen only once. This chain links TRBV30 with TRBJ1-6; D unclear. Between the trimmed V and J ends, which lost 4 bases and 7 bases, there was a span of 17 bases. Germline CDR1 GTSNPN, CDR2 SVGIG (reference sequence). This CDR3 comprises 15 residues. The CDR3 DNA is TGTGCCTGGAAACCTGATCGGGGTCCCAATTCACCCCTCCACTTT. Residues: CAWKPDRGPNSPLHF.

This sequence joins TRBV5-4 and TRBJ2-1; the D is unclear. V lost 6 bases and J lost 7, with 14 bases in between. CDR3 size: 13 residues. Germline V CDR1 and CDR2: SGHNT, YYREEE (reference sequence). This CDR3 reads CASTPAAGNEQFF. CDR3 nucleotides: TGTGCCAGCACCCCCGCCGCCGGGAATGAGCAGTTCTTC.

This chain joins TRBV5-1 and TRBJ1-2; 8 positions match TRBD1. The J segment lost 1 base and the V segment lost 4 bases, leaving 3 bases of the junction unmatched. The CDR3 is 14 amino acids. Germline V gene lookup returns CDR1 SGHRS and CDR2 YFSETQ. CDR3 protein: CASSTGQVNYGYTF. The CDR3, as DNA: TGCGCCAGCAGCACGGGACAGGTTAACTATGGCTACACCTTC.

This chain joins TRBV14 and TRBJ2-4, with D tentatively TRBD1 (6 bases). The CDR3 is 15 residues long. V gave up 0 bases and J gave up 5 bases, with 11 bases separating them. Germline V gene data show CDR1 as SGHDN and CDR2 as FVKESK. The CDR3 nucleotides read TGTGCCAGCAGCCAAGAAGGGGCAGGGGAAAACATTCAGTACTTC. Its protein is CASSQEGAGENIQYF.

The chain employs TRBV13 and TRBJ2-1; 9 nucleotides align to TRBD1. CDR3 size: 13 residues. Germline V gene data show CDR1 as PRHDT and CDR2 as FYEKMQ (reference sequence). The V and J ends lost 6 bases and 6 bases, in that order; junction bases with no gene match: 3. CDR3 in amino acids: CASRRTGVNEQFF. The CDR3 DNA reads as TGTGCCAGCAGGCGGACAGGGGTCAATGAGCAGTTCTTC.

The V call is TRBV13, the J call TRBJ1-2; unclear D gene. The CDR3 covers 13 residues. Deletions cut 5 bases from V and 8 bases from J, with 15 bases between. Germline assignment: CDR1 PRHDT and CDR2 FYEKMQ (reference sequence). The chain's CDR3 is CASSGGRLQGYTF. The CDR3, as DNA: TGTGCCAGCAGCGGAGGGCGGTTACAGGGCTACACCTTC. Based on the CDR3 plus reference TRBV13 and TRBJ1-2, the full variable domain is AAGVIQSPRHLIKEKRETATLKCYPIPRHDTVYWYQQGPGQDPQFLISFYEKMQSDKGSIPDRFSAQQFSDYHSELNMSSLELGDSALYFCASSGGRLQGYTFGSGTRLTVV.

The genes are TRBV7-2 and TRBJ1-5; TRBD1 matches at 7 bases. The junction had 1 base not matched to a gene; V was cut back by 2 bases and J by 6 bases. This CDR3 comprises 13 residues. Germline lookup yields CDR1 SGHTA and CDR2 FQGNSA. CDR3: CASSLQGGQPQHF. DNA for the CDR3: TGTGCCAGCAGCTTACAGGGGGGTCAGCCCCAGCATTTT.

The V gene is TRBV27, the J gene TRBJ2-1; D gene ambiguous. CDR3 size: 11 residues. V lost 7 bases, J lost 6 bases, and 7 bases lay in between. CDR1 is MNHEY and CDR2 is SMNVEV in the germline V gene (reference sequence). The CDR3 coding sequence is TGTGCCAGCACCTCGAGCAATGAGCAGTTCTTC. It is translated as CASTSSNEQFF.

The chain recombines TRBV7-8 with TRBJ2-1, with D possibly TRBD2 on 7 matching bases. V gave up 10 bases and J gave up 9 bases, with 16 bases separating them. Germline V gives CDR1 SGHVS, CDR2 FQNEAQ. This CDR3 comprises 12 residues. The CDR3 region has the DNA TGTGCCACCGGGGGGCAGAGACGTGAGCAGTTCTTC. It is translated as CATGGQRREQFF. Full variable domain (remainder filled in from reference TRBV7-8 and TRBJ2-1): GAGVSQSPRYKVAKRGQDVALRCDPISGHVSLFWYQQALGQGPEFLTYFQNEAQLDKSGLPSDRFFAERPEGSVSTLKIQRTQQEDSAVYLCATGGQRREQFFGPGTRLTVL.

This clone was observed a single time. The DNA of the CDR3 is TGTGCCAGCACTCCCGGGACAGGGGACAATGAGCAGTTCTTC. Translation gives CASTPGTGDNEQFF. The chain employs TRBV9 and TRBJ2-1; TRBD1 matches at 10 bases. The CDR3 runs to 14 residues. The germline V gene has CDR1 SGDLS and CDR2 YYNGEE. Trimming took 6 bases from V and 5 from J; bases not matched to a gene: 5.

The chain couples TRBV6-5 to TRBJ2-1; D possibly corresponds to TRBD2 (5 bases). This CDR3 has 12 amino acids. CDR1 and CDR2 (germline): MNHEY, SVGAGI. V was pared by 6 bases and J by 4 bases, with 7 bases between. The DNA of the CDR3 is TGTGCCAGCAGCAGGACTTACAATGAGCAGTTCTTC. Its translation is CASSRTYNEQFF.

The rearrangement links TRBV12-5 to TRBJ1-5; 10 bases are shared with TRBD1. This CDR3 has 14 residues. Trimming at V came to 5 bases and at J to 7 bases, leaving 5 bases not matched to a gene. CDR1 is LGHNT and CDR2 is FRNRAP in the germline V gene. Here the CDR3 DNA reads TGTGCTAGTGGTAACCGGGACAGGGGCCAGCCCCAGCATTTT. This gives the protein CASGNRDRGQPQHF.

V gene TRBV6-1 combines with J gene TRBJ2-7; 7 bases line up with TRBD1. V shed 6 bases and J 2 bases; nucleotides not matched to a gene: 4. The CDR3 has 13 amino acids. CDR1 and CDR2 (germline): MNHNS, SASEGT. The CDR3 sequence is CASRVGTAYEQYF. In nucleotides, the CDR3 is TGTGCCAGCAGGGTTGGGACAGCCTACGAGCAGTACTTC.

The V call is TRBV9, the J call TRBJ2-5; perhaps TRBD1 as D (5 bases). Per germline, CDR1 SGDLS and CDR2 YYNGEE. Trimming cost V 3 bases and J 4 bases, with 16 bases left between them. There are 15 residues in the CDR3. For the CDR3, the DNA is TGTGCCAGCAGCGATACTACAGGAAGGTCAGAGACCCAGTACTTC. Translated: CASSDTTGRSETQYF.

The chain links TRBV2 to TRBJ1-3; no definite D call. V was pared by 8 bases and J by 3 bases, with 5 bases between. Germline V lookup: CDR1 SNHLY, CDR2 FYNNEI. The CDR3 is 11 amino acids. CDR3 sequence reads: CASVHGNTIYF. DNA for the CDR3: TGTGCCAGCGTCCATGGAAACACCATATATTTT.

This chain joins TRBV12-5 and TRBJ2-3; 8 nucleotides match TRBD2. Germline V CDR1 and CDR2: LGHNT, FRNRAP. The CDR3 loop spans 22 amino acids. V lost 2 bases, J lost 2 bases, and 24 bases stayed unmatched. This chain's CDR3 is CASGLSPTGTSSLFILTDTQYF. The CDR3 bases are TGTGCTAGTGGTTTGTCCCCGACCGGGACTAGTTCGTTGTTCATCCTCACAGATACGCAGTATTTT.

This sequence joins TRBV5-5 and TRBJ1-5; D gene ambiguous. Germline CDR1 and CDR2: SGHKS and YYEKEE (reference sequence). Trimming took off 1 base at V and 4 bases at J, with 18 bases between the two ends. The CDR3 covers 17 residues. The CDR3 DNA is TGTGCCAGCAGCTTGTTGTTGGGCAGCACCGTAAATCAGCCCCAGCATTTT. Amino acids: CASSLLLGSTVNQPQHF.

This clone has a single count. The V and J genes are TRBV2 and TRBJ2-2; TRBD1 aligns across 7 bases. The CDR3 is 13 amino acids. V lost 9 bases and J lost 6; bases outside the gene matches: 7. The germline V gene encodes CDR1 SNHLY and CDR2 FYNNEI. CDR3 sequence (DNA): TGTGCCAGTACCCAGGGGGTGGCCGGGGAGCTGTTTTTT. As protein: CASTQGVAGELFF.

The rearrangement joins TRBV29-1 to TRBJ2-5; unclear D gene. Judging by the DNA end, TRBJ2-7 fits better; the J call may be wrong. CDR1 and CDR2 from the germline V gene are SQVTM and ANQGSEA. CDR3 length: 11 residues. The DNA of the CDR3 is TGCAGCGTTGGACTCTCCTACGAGCAGTACTTC. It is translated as CSVGLSYEQYF.

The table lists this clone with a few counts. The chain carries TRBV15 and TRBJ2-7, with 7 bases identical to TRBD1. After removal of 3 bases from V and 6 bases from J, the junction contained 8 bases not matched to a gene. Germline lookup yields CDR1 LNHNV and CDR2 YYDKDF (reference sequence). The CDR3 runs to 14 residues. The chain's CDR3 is CATSSAGQAVEQYF. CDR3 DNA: TGTGCCACCAGCAGTGCAGGACAGGCGGTCGAGCAGTACTTC.

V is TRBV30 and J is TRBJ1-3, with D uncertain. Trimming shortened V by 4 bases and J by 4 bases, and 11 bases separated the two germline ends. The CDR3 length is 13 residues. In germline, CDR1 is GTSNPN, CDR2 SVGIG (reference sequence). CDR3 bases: TGTGCCTGGAAGTCCCCGGGGGGAAACACCATATATTTT. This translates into CAWKSPGGNTIYF.